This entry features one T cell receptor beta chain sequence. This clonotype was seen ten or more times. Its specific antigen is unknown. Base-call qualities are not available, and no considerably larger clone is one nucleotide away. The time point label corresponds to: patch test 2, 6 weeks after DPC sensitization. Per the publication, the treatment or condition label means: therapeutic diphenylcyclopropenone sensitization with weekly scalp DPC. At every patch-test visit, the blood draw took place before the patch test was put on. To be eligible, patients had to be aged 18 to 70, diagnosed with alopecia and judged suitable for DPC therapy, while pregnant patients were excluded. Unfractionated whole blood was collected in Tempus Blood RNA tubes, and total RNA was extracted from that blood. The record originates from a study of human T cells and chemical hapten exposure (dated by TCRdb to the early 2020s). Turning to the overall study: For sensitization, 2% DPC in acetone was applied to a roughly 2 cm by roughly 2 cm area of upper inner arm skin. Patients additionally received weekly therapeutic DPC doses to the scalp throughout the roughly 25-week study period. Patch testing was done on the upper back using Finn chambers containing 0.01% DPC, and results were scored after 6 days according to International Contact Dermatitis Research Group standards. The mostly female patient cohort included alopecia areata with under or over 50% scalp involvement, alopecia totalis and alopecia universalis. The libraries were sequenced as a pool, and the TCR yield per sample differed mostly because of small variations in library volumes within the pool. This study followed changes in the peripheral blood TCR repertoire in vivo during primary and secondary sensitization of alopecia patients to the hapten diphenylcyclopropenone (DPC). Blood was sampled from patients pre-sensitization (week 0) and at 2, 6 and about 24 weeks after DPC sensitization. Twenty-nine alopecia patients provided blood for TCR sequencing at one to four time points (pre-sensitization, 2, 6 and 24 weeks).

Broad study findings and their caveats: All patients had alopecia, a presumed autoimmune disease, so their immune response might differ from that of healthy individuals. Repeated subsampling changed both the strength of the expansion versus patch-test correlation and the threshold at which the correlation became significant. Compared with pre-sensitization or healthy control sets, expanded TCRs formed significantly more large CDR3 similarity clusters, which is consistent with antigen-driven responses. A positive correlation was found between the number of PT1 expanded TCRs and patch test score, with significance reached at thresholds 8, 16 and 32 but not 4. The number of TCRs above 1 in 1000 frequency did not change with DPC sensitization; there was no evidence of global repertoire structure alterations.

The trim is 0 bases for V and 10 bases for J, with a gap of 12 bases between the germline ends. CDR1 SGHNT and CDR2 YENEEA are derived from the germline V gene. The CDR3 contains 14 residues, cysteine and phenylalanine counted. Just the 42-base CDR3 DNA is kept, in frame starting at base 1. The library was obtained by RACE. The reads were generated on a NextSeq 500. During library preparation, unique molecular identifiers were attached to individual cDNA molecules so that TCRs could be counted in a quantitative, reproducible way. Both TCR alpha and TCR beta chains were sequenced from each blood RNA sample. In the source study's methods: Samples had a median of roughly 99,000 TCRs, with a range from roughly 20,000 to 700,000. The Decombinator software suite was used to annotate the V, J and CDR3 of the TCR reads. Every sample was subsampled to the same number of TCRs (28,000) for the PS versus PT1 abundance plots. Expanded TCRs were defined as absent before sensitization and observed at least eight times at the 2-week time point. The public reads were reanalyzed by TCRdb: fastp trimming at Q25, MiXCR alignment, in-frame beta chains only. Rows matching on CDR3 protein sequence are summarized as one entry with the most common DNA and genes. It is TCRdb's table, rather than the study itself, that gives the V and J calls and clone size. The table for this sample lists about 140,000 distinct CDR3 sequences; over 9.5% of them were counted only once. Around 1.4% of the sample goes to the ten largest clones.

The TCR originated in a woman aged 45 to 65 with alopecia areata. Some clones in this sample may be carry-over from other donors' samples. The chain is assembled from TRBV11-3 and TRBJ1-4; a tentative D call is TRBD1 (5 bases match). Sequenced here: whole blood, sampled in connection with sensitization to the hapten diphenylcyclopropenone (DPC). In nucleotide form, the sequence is TGTGCCAGCAGCTTAGATTCCGGGGCGGTAAAACTGTTTTTT. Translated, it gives CASSLDSGAVKLFF.